This T cell receptor beta chain was retrieved from a study of regulatory and conventional T cells in RAG deficiency. Study outcomes and limitations: RAG-deficient patients showed markedly lower Shannon entropy and higher Simpson indices than control T-cell subsets. Treg unique TCR beta sequences were about 92-fold fewer in Omenn syndrome and CID/AS patients than controls. Shorter CDR3s in all patient subsets; >85% Treg-Tconv overlap in Omenn.

Blood CD4+ CD25-low CD127-high conventional T cells supplied the genomic DNA template. Using immunoSEQ multiplex PCR, the repertoire was profiled, and TCRdb retains in-frame clones only, with some absent. The sample lists just over 30,000 clones; 90% to 96% were seen once. A note on this clone: What it recognizes is unknown.

Germline V gene lookup returns CDR1 MNHEY and CDR2 SVGAGI. This CDR3 has 15 residues. The V end lost 10 bases, the J end lost 0 bases, and 18 bases lay between the germline ends. These same data were also listed under a study on regulatory T cells. From that study: Primers: 52 TRBV forward and 13 TRBJ reverse. In patients, unique TRB V-J pairs were restricted and V/J usage skewed, especially in Tregs.

Sequencing was done on a sample of CD25- CD4+ T cells sorted from blood. The receptor was isolated from a human donor in good health. The chain uses TRBV6-5 and TRBJ1-1; no clear D. CDR3 DNA: TGTGCCACACGCCGCAGAACAAAAATGAACACTGAAGCTTTCTTT. It translates to CATRRRTKMNTEAFF.